Sequencing of this T cell receptor (beta chain) was carried out in a study of T-cell memory formation after mild COVID-19. TCRdb used MiXCR to reprocess the 5' RACE reads, holding one entry per CDR3 protein. The repertoire holds roughly 620,000 distinct CDR3 sequences, with roughly 18% as singletons. The sequence derives from an adult woman who had mild COVID-19 (a few samples of this study predate the infection). Cell type and time point are not known. Sample: PBMCs or a T cell subset sorted from them (not recorded which).

CDR3 in DNA: TGTGCCAGCAGATCTCCGATACTAGCGGGAATGGGTGAGCAGTTCTTC. It is translated as CASRSPILAGMGEQFF. The V gene is TRBV12-3 or TRBV12-4, the J gene TRBJ2-1; 10 bases agree with TRBD2. This CDR3 spans 16 amino acids. V dropped 6 bases and J dropped 9; count of bases not matched to a gene: 14.